Following are 30 T cell receptor beta chains from one sample sequenced in a study of T cell responses to AZD1222 COVID-19 vaccine. Here immunoSEQ multiplex PCR was the method, and the copy in TCRdb shows in-frame clones only, minus some. The table includes some 140,000 clones, around nine tenths detected once. The sequencing used peripheral blood, collected on day 0 of AZD1222 vaccination. These receptors originate from an adult in good health.

The rearrangement joins TRBV18 to TRBJ2-4; 14 bases map to TRBD2. The trim removed 4 bases at V and 1 base at J, leaving 6 bases unmatched. The CDR3 extends over 18 amino acids. Germline loops: CDR1 KGHSH, CDR2 LQKENI. CDR3 DNA: TGTGCCAGCTCACTCGGGACTAGCGGGAGTGGGGCCAAAAACATTCAGTACTTC. Amino acids: CASSLGTSGSGAKNIQYF.

This clone is a singleton in its sample. The chain couples TRBV7-8 to TRBJ1-2, with D maybe TRBD1 (6 bases). The ends were cut back, 0 bases at V and 3 bases at J, with 8 bases in the middle. CDR1 is SGHVS and CDR2 is FQNEAQ in the germline V gene. This CDR3 is 14 amino acids long. The CDR3 is CASSLAWTDYGYTF. The DNA of the CDR3 is TGTGCCAGCAGCTTAGCATGGACAGACTATGGCTACACCTTC. The full variable domain, completed using reference TRBV7-8 and TRBJ1-2, is GAGVSQSPRYKVAKRGQDVALRCDPISGHVSLFWYQQALGQGPEFLTYFQNEAQLDKSGLPSDRFFAERPEGSVSTLKIQRTQQEDSAVYLCASSLAWTDYGYTFGSGTRLTVV.

The DNA for the CDR3 is TGTGCCACCTCCGCTGGCCGGGACAGCTACGAGAAGCAGTACTTC. Its protein is CATSAGRDSYEKQYF. V is TRBV6-5 and J is TRBJ2-7; 7 positions agree with TRBD1. J was trimmed by 8 bases and V by 10 bases; bases with no gene match: 20. CDR3 size: 15 residues. CDR1 and CDR2 from the germline V gene are MNHEY and SVGAGI.

This chain joins TRBV14 and TRBJ2-5; 12 bases fit TRBD2. The CDR3 length is 17 residues. Trimming cost V 4 bases and J 5 bases; bases outside gene matches: 11. The germline CDR1 and CDR2 sequences are SGHDN and FVKESK. The CDR3 DNA sequence: TGTGCCAGCAGCCGACTAGCGGGAGATGAGCGCGGGGAGACCCAGTACTTC. This gives the protein CASSRLAGDERGETQYF.

The rearrangement uses TRBV23-1 and TRBJ1-2; D gene ambiguous. TRBV23-1 is given ORF status, its function remaining uncertain. The CDR3 runs 13 residues. V lost 5 bases and J 7 bases, leaving 14 bases between the germline ends. This CDR3 is CASSFTAWSGYTF. The CDR3 DNA reads as TGCGCCAGCAGTTTCACAGCCTGGTCTGGCTACACCTTC.

The chain has TRBV6-2 or TRBV6-3 and TRBJ2-2; 8 nucleotides line up with TRBD1. Germline V gene lookup returns CDR1 MNHEY and CDR2 SVGEGT. V was pared by 5 bases and J by 4 bases, with 12 bases of the junction left unmatched. The CDR3 totals 17 residues. For the CDR3, the DNA is TGTGCCAGCAGTCTCCCCCTCAGGGGGCGCGGCACCGGGGAGCTGTTTTTT. Residues: CASSLPLRGRGTGELFF.

The rearrangement joins TRBV6-5 to TRBJ1-6; a possible D gene is TRBD1 (5 bases). V was shortened by 6 bases and J by 13 bases, with 16 bases between the two germline ends. The CDR3 consists of 13 residues. The germline V gene encodes CDR1 MNHEY and CDR2 SVGAGI. CDR3 sequence (DNA): TGTGCCAGCAGGACCGGGGGGGGTTTGCCCCTCCACTTT. This sequence encodes CASRTGGGLPLHF.

The genes are TRBV28 and TRBJ1-5; TRBD1 matches 9 bases. Trimming cost V 8 bases and J 1 base; bases outside gene matches: 6. The germline V gene has CDR1 MDHEN and CDR2 SYDVKM. This CDR3 has 15 amino acids. CDR3 sequence (DNA): TGTGCCAGCGGTAAGGGACAGGGAAGCAATCAGCCCCAGCATTTT. Protein sequence: CASGKGQGSNQPQHF. The whole variable domain, remainder taken from reference TRBV28 and TRBJ1-5, is DVKVTQSSRYLVKRTGEKVFLECVQDMDHENMFWYRQDPGLGLRLIYFSYDVKMKEKGDIPEGYSVSREKKERFSLILESASTNQTSMYLCASGKGQGSNQPQHFGDGTRLSIL.

The V gene is TRBV3-1 (or the pseudogene TRBV3-2), the J gene TRBJ2-3; D possibly corresponds to TRBD1 (6 bases). The CDR3 loop spans 14 amino acids. Germline V gene sequence: CDR1 LGHDT, CDR2 YNNKEL (reference sequence). Trimming removed 5 bases from V and 2 bases from J, with 11 bases in between. For the CDR3, the DNA is TGTGCCAGCAGCGCAACAGGGACCACAGATACGCAGTATTTT. Its translation is CASSATGTTDTQYF.

DNA of the CDR3: TGTGCCAGCAGCTTAGGGGCCATCAATGAGCAGTTCTTC. It encodes CASSLGAINEQFF. The rearrangement joins TRBV7-3 to TRBJ2-1; TRBD1 is a possible D gene (5 bases). Trimming removed 2 bases at V and 6 bases at J, with 8 bases between. This CDR3 contains 13 residues. CDR1 is SGHTA and CDR2 is FQGTGA in the germline V gene. The entire variable domain, with the rest obtained from reference TRBV7-3 and TRBJ2-1, is as follows: GAGVSQTPSNKVTEKGKYVELRCDPISGHTALYWYRQSLGQGPEFLIYFQGTGAADDSGLPNDRFFAVRPEGSVSTLKIQRTERGDSAVYLCASSLGAINEQFFGPGTRLTVL.

This sequence joins TRBV6-5 and TRBJ1-5, with D perhaps matching TRBD1 (6 bases). Germline V gene data show CDR1 as MNHEY and CDR2 as SVGAGI. V was shortened by 8 bases and J by 3 bases, with 17 bases between the two germline ends. This CDR3 has 15 amino acids. The CDR3 spells CASANSGQSNQPQHF. CDR3 nucleotide sequence: TGTGCCAGCGCCAACTCCGGACAGTCCAATCAGCCCCAGCATTTT.

The rearrangement joins TRBV30 to TRBJ1-4; TRBD1 matches at 8 bases. Trimming at V came to 2 bases and at J to 2 bases, leaving 10 bases not matched to a gene. CDR1 and CDR2 (germline): GTSNPN, SVGIG (reference sequence). The CDR3 is 17 amino acids. CDR3 in DNA: TGTGCCTGGAGTCTATGGGCCCAGGGGGCGACTAATGAAAAACTGTTTTTT. Translating it yields CAWSLWAQGATNEKLFF.

The V gene is TRBV19, the J gene TRBJ2-2; no clear D gene. Germline CDR1 and CDR2: LNHDA and SQIVND (reference sequence). The CDR3 totals 17 residues. The ends were cut back, 0 bases at V and 3 bases at J, with 14 bases in the middle. The CDR3 loop reads CASSIDGRRWDTGELFF. DNA of the CDR3: TGTGCCAGTAGTATAGATGGGCGGAGATGGGACACCGGGGAGCTGTTTTTT. Full variable domain (remainder filled in from reference TRBV19 and TRBJ2-2): DGGITQSPKYLFRKEGQNVTLSCEQNLNHDAMYWYRQDPGQGLRLIYYSQIVNDFQKGDIAEGYSVSREKKESFPLTVTSAQKNPTAFYLCASSIDGRRWDTGELFFGEGSRLTVL.

The J gene is TRBJ2-1, the V gene TRBV13; TRBD2 might be the D (6 bases). Between the trimmed V and J ends, which lost 0 bases and 5 bases, there was a span of 14 bases. The CDR3 totals 16 residues. Per germline, CDR1 PRHDT and CDR2 FYEKMQ (reference sequence). The DNA of the CDR3 is TGTGCCAGCAGCTTAGGCGGGAGACCCCCCAACAATGAGCAGTTCTTC. The encoded protein is CASSLGGRPPNNEQFF.

J is TRBJ2-2 and V is TRBV10-3, with 8 positions matching TRBD1. The V gene's germline CDR1 is ENHRY and CDR2 SYGVKD. The CDR3 has 18 amino acids. V was pared by 7 bases and J by 1 base, with 14 bases of the junction left unmatched. Here the CDR3 reads CAIKSGQVFIGNTGELFF. Written as DNA, the CDR3 is TGTGCCATCAAATCGGGACAGGTTTTTATCGGGAACACCGGGGAGCTGTTTTTT.

J is TRBJ2-3 and V is TRBV19; the match to TRBD2 covers 11 bases. The CDR3 has 15 amino acids. With 5 bases clipped from V and 3 bases from J, the junction kept 4 bases outside the gene matches. Germline CDR1 reads LNHDA; CDR2 reads SQIVND (reference sequence). The CDR3, as DNA: TGTGCCAGTAGTGAACTAGCGGGAGTTACAGATACGCAGTATTTT. This codes for CASSELAGVTDTQYF.

This chain uses TRBV5-1 with TRBJ1-4, with 9 nucleotides matching TRBD1. The CDR3 is 15 amino acids. Germline CDR1 and CDR2: SGHRS and YFSETQ. With V trimmed by 7 bases and J by 8 bases, 12 bases remained unmatched. CDR3 sequence (DNA): TGCGCCAGCTCTCTCCCGACAGGGGGTCGGGAAAAACTGTTTTTT. Translated: CASSLPTGGREKLFF.

V is TRBV24-1 and J is TRBJ2-2; 10 nucleotides line up with TRBD2. The CDR3 is made up of 15 amino acids. The ends lost 5 bases at V and 7 bases at J; junction bases unmatched: 6. Germline V lookup: CDR1 KGHDR, CDR2 SFDVKD. In DNA, the CDR3 is TGTGCCACCAGTGCCCCTCAGCGGGGGGGCGGGGAGCTGTTTTTT. Translating it yields CATSAPQRGGGELFF.

Regarding this clone: The same CDR3 also results from other DNA sequences found in this sample. The gene calls are TRBV5-4 and TRBJ1-1, with D unresolved. The CDR3 has 11 residues. Germline V lookup: CDR1 SGHNT, CDR2 YYREEE (reference sequence). Trimming took 4 bases from V and 2 from J, leaving 3 bases between them. As DNA, the CDR3 is TGTGCCAGCAGCCTCAACACTGAAGCTTTCTTT. It yields the protein CASSLNTEAFF. Combining the CDR3 with reference TRBV5-4 and TRBJ1-1 gives the whole variable domain ETGVTQSPTHLIKTRGQQVTLRCSSQSGHNTVSWYQQALGQGPQFIFQYYREEENGRGNFPPRFSGLQFPNYSSELNVNALELDDSALYLCASSLNTEAFFGQGTRLTVV.

The V call is TRBV2, the J call TRBJ1-5, with TRBD1 matching over 8 bases. Per germline, CDR1 SNHLY and CDR2 FYNNEI. CDR3 length: 17 amino acids. J gave up 5 bases and V 4 bases, and 13 bases lay outside the gene matches. In DNA form, the CDR3 reads TGTGCCAGCAGTGTCAGTTCGGGCAGGGGGCTAGATCAGCCCCAGCATTTT. Residues: CASSVSSGRGLDQPQHF. The whole variable domain, remainder taken from reference TRBV2 and TRBJ1-5, is EPEVTQTPSHQVTQMGQEVILRCVPISNHLYFYWYRQILGQKVEFLVSFYNNEISEKSEIFDDQFSVERPDGSNFTLKIRSTKLEDSAMYFCASSVSSGRGLDQPQHFGDGTRLSIL.

V gene TRBV6-5 combines with J gene TRBJ1-1; D is ambiguous. The CDR3 extends over 15 amino acids. CDR1 is MNHEY and CDR2 is SVGAGI in the germline V gene. The V and J ends lost 5 bases and 1 base respectively, with 14 bases between them. Written as DNA, the CDR3 is TGTGCCAGCAGTCCCCTCCATAGAAGGAACACTGAAGCTTTCTTT. Translating gives CASSPLHRRNTEAFF.

This chain uses TRBV30 with TRBJ2-1, with D perhaps being TRBD1 or TRBD2 (7 bases each). V was clipped by 0 bases and J by 9 bases, with 18 bases between them. Looked up from germline, CDR1 is GTSNPN and CDR2 is SVGIG (reference sequence). The CDR3 runs to 15 residues. The CDR3 loop reads CAWSVLAGGGSEQFF. CDR3 nucleotides: TGTGCCTGGAGTGTACTAGCAGGGGGGGGGAGTGAGCAGTTCTTC.

CDR3 region: CASWGAGDSYEQYF. The DNA for the CDR3 is TGTGCCAGTTGGGGAGCGGGGGACTCCTACGAGCAGTACTTC. The chain joins TRBV2 to TRBJ2-7; 8 nucleotides line up with TRBD2. With V trimmed by 9 bases and J by 0 bases, 7 bases remained unmatched. The CDR3 is 14 residues long. Germline lookup yields CDR1 SNHLY and CDR2 FYNNEI. Full variable domain (remainder filled in from reference TRBV2 and TRBJ2-7): EPEVTQTPSHQVTQMGQEVILRCVPISNHLYFYWYRQILGQKVEFLVSFYNNEISEKSEIFDDQFSVERPDGSNFTLKIRSTKLEDSAMYFCASWGAGDSYEQYFGPGTRLTVT.

The CDR3 bases are TGCGCCAGCAGCCTCGATGGCGGGAGTAACTACAATGAGCAGTTCTTC. Amino acids: CASSLDGGSNYNEQFF. This chain connects TRBV5-1 to TRBJ2-1, with 7 bases matching TRBD2. Germline CDR1 is SGHRS and CDR2 is YFSETQ. CDR3 size: 16 residues. V dropped 4 bases and J dropped 3; count of bases not matched to a gene: 10.

The V call is TRBV12-3 or TRBV12-4, the J call TRBJ1-2, with D unclear. This CDR3 has 13 residues. Trimming stripped 1 base from V and 8 bases from J, with 11 bases between. CDR3 region: CASSLELPQGYTF. Written as DNA, the CDR3 is TGTGCCAGCAGTTTAGAACTCCCTCAAGGCTACACCTTC.

This chain links TRBV28 with TRBJ1-5, with D perhaps TRBD1 (6 bases). CDR1 MDHEN and CDR2 SYDVKM come from the germline V gene. V was cut by 4 bases and J by 8 bases, with 21 bases left in between. This CDR3 has 16 residues. The CDR3 DNA reads TGTGCCAGCAGTTCATACAGGGCCGTTAAGGGGGAGCCCCAGCATTTT. Protein product: CASSSYRAVKGEPQHF.

V gene TRBV3-1 (or the pseudogene TRBV3-2) combines with J gene TRBJ2-1; possibly TRBD2 for D (6 bases). Per the germline V gene, CDR1 is LGHDT and CDR2 is YNNKEL (reference sequence). V lost 1 base and J lost 5, with 15 bases in between. CDR3 length: 16 amino acids. CDR3 coding DNA: TGTGCCAGCAGCCAAGCCCCCGGGAGTGTCCACAATGAGCAGTTCTTC. It specifies CASSQAPGSVHNEQFF.

The rearrangement joins TRBV18 to TRBJ1-1, with D tentatively TRBD1 (6 bases). Trimming stripped 3 bases from V and 1 base from J, with 15 bases between. The CDR3 has 16 amino acids. Per germline, CDR1 KGHSH and CDR2 LQKENI. CDR3 sequence: CASSPKTLGQNTEAFF. The CDR3 nucleotides read TGTGCCAGCTCACCTAAAACCTTGGGACAGAACACTGAAGCTTTCTTT.

This clone has just one count. The chain carries TRBV5-4 and TRBJ2-2, with 11 bases that match TRBD2. The CDR3 has 18 amino acids. CDR1 is SGHNT, CDR2 YYREEE, per germline (reference sequence). The J segment lost 1 base and the V segment lost 4 bases, leaving 9 bases of the junction unmatched. This CDR3 is CASSHIQGTSGNTGELFF. The CDR3 bases are TGTGCCAGCAGCCACATACAGGGGACTAGCGGGAACACCGGGGAGCTGTTTTTT.

The genes are TRBV27 and TRBJ2-1, with TRBD2 matching over 11 bases. The germline gives CDR1 MNHEY, CDR2 SMNVEV (reference sequence). Trimming at V came to 4 bases and at J to 6 bases, leaving 8 bases not matched to a gene. The length of the CDR3 is 16 residues. CDR3 DNA sequence: TGTGCCAGCAGTTCTAGCGGGGGGACCATTACCAATGAGCAGTTCTTC. As protein: CASSSSGGTITNEQFF.